This TCR beta chain was obtained from a study of CD4 and CD8 cells across lung adenocarcinoma regions. TCRdb reprocessed the PCR reads via MiXCR and lists one record per CDR3 protein. The data show under 25,000 distinct CDR3 sequences, over 40% seen once. Germline CDR1 and CDR2: MDHEN and SYDVKM. The CDR3 spans 15 residues. V lost 5 bases to trimming and J lost 2 bases; unmatched junction nucleotides: 7. Samples came from patients with localized non-small cell lung adenocarcinoma. This clonotype occurred a few times. V is TRBV28 and J is TRBJ2-3; TRBD1 matches at 7 bases. The sequence was collected from a male donor with lung adenocarcinoma. The CD4 and CD8 labels of this study may be unreliable. The sequenced sample consisted of CD4+ T cells from the center of a lung tumor. CDR3 region: CASSPPDRLTDTQYF. CDR3 sequence (DNA): TGTGCCAGCAGTCCCCCGGACAGGCTCACAGATACGCAGTATTTT.